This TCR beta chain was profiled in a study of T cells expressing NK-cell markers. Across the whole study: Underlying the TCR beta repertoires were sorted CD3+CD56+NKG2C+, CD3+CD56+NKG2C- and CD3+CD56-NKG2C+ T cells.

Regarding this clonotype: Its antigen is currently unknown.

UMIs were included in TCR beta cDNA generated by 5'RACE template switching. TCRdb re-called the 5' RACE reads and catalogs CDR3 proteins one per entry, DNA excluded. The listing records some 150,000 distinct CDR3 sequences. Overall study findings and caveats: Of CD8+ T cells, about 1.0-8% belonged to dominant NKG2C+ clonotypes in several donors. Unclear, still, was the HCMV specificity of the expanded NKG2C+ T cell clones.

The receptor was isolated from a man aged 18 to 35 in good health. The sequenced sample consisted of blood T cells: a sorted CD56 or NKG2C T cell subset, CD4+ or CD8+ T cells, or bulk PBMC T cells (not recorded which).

CDR3 in amino acids: CASRPGQAPYEQYF. The chain uses TRBV10-2 and TRBJ2-7; lacking DNA, the TRBD1 call made by TCRdb goes unchecked. CDR3 size: 14 residues. Germline CDR1 is WSHSY and CDR2 is SAAADI.